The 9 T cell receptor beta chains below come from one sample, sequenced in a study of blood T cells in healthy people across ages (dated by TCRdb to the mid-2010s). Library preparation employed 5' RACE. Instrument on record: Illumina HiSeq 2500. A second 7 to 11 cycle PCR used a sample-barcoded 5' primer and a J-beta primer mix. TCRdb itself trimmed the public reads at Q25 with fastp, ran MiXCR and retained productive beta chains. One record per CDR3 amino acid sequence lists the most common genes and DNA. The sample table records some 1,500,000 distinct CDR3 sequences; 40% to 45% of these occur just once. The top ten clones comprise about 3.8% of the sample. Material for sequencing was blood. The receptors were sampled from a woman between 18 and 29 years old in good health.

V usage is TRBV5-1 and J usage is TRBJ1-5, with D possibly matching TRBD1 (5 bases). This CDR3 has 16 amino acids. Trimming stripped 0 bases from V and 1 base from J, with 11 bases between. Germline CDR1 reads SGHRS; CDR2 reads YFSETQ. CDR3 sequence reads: CASSLDARQSNQPQHF. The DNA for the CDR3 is TGCGCCAGCAGCTTGGACGCGCGACAGAGCAATCAGCCCCAGCATTTT.

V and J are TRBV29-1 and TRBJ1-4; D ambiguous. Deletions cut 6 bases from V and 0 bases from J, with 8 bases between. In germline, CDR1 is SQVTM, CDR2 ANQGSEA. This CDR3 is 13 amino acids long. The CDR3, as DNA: TGCAGCGTCTGGACCACAACTAATGAAAAACTGTTTTTT. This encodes CSVWTTTNEKLFF.

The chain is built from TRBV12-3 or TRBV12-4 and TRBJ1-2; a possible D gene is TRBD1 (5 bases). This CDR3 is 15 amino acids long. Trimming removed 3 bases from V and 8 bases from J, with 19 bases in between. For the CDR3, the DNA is TGTGCCAGCAGTTTCATAGGACTTCAGCAGGGAGGCTACACCTTC. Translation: CASSFIGLQQGGYTF.

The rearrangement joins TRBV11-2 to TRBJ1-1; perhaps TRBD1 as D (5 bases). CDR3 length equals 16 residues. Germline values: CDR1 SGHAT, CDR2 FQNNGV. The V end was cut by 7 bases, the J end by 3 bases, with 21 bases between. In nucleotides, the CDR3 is TGTGCCAGCACAAAAGGGGAGGTCAACGGGGACACTGAAGCTTTCTTT. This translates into CASTKGEVNGDTEAFF.

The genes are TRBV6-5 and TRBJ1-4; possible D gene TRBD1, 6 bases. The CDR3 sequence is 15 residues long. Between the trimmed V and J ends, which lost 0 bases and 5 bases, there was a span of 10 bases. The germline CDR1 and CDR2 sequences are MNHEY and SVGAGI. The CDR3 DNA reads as TGTGCCAGCAGTTACTCTACGACAGGAAATGAAAAACTGTTTTTT. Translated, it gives CASSYSTTGNEKLFF.

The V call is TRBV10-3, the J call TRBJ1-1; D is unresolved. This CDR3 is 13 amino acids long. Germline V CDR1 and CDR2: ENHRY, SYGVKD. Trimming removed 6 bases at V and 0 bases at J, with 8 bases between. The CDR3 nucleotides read TGTGCCATCAGGCGTACGGTGAACACTGAAGCTTTCTTT. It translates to CAIRRTVNTEAFF.

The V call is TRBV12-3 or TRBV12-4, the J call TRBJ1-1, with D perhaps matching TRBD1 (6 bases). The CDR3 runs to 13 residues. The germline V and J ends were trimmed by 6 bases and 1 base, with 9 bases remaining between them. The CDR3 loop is CASRIRGNTEAFF. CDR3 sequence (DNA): TGTGCCAGCAGGATCAGGGGGAACACTGAAGCTTTCTTT.

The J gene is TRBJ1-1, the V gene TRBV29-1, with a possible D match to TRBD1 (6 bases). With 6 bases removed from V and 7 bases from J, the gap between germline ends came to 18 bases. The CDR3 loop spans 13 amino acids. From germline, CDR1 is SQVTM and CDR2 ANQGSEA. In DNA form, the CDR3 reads TGCAGCGTGCGCGGGCGGACAGTGATTGAAGCTTTCTTT. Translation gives CSVRGRTVIEAFF.

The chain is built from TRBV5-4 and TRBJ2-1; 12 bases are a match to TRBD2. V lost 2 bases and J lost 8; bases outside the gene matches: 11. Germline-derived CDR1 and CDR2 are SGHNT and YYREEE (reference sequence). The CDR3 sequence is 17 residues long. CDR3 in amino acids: CASSFRKGTSGRDEQFF. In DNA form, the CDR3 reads TGTGCCAGCAGCTTTCGAAAGGGGACTAGCGGGCGGGATGAGCAGTTCTTC.